This T cell receptor (beta chain) appears in the sequencing data of a study of T cell responses to AZD1222 COVID-19 vaccine. Study findings and constraints: Baseline antibody screening turned up just a handful of seropositive AZD1222 recipients. Repertoire samples came only from after the peak T cell response. Across the whole spike, CD4 TCRs peaked at regions 160-218 and 743-854.

Details on this clone: Its antigen is unknown.

The assay was immunoSEQ multiplex PCR, and TCRdb's table has in-frame clones only and misses some. The sample shows 100,000 to 150,000 clones, around 89% of them seen only once. Germline V gene data show CDR1 as LNHDA and CDR2 as SQIVND (reference sequence). Trimming removed 4 bases from V and 1 base from J, with 16 bases in between. The CDR3 runs to 16 residues. This TCR came from an adult in good health. The input for sequencing was peripheral blood, taken on day 0 of AZD1222 vaccination. The chain combines TRBV19 with TRBJ1-2; possibly TRBD1 for D (6 bases). DNA of the CDR3: TGTGCCAGTAGTACAGCCAGGGGCCACTATAACTATGGCTACACCTTC. Translating it yields CASSTARGHYNYGYTF.